This T cell receptor (beta chain) came from a study of T cell repertoires in cytomegalovirus infection. In the study overall: Matching HLA type and CMV infection were both indicated by public TCR beta signatures.

Broader study findings: HLA-C-restricted CMV clonotypes gave the most frequent clonotype in two of eight donors. Cumulative frequency of public TCR beta families picked out carriers of CMV plus the relevant HLA.

A word on this clonotype: No antigen is known for it.

Germline V gene lookup returns CDR1 SGHTA and CDR2 FQGNSA. With 7 bases clipped from V and 3 bases from J, the junction kept 6 bases outside the gene matches. The CDR3 loop spans 14 amino acids. TCRdb independently ran MiXCR on the reads; one entry per CDR3 protein. The data show around 430,000 distinct CDR3 sequences, roughly 43% seen once. This clonotype originated in a human donor in good health (CMV status not recorded). Some clones in this sample may be carry-over from other donors' samples. V and J are TRBV7-2 and TRBJ2-1, with 7 bases fitting TRBD2. The specimen comprised cultured PBMCs, sampled from culture after CMV antigen stimulation. The CDR3 protein is CASIREEYYNEQFF. The CDR3 DNA is TGTGCCAGCATCCGGGAGGAGTACTACAATGAGCAGTTCTTC.